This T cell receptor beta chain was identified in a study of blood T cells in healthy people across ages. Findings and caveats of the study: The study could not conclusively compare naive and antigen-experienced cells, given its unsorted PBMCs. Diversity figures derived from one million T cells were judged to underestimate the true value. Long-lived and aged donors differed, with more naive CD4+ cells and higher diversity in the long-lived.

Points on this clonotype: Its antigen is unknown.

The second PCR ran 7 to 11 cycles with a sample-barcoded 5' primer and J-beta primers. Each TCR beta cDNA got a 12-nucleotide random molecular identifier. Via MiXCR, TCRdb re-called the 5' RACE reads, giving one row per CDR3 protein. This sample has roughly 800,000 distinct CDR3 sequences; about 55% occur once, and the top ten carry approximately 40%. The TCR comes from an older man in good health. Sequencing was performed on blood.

CDR3 DNA: TGTGCCAGCAGTTTATCGCGCCCGGACAGGGGGCCCTACGAGCAGTACTTC. Translated, it gives CASSLSRPDRGPYEQYF. The rearrangement joins TRBV27 to TRBJ2-5; TRBD1 matches 11 bases. The DNA end favors TRBJ2-7, so the J call may be wrong. This CDR3 region has 17 residues. The germline gives CDR1 MNHEY, CDR2 SMNVEV (reference sequence).